The 27 T cell receptor beta chains given below trace back to one sample, sequenced in a study of sequential checkpoint blockade in melanoma. Treatment indicated: randomized to nivolumab then ipilimumab (arm A) or the reverse (arm B). TCRdb's table, derived via immunoSEQ multiplex PCR, lists solely in-frame clones and lacks some. Of 35,000 to 45,000 clones listed, approximately 90% are singletons. Sequencing was performed on CD8+ T cells sorted from blood (inferred from file names), taken from a patient given nivolumab and ipilimumab in sequence. Every receptor here comes from a human donor with melanoma.

The gene calls are TRBV4-3 and TRBJ2-1; D remains unclear. V lost 2 bases and J lost 4, with 12 bases in between. CDR3 length: 15 amino acids. CDR1 is LGHNA, CDR2 YSLEER, per germline. For the CDR3, the DNA is TGCGCCAGCAGCCAATTCAGGCTGGCGTACAATGAGCAGTTCTTC. It is translated as CASSQFRLAYNEQFF.

This clone was counted only a few times. The chain couples TRBV27 to TRBJ2-7; D unresolved. The CDR3 is 12 residues long. V was pared by 8 bases and J by 0 bases, with 8 bases between. The germline V gene has CDR1 MNHEY and CDR2 SMNVEV (reference sequence). The CDR3 loop reads CASYSVSYEQYF. The CDR3, as DNA: TGTGCCAGCTACTCGGTCTCCTACGAGCAGTACTTC.

The chain couples TRBV5-6 to TRBJ2-1, with 7 bases identical to TRBD1. CDR1 is SGHDT and CDR2 is YYEEEE in the germline V gene. CDR3 length: 18 amino acids. Losses at the gene ends were 1 base for V and 2 bases for J; bases not matched to a gene: 12. This CDR3 reads CASSLLGGWLVAYNEQFF. As DNA, the CDR3 is TGTGCCAGCAGCTTGTTAGGGGGCTGGCTAGTCGCCTACAATGAGCAGTTCTTC.

V gene TRBV5-8 combines with J gene TRBJ1-5, with 7 positions matching TRBD1. In germline, CDR1 is SGHTS, CDR2 YDEGEE. The CDR3 is 14 amino acids. J gave up 5 bases and V 4 bases, and 6 bases lay outside the gene matches. CDR3 sequence (DNA): TGTGCCAGCAGCCGCAGACAGGGCGATCAGCCCCAGCATTTT. It encodes CASSRRQGDQPQHF.

This clone has just one count. This chain joins TRBV30 and TRBJ1-1; possible D gene TRBD1, 6 bases. V was pared by 1 base and J by 1 base, with 13 bases between. The CDR3 is 15 residues long. Germline V lookup: CDR1 GTSNPN, CDR2 SVGIG (reference sequence). CDR3: CAWSGGGHPNTEAFF. In nucleotides, the CDR3 is TGTGCCTGGAGTGGCGGGGGACACCCGAACACTGAAGCTTTCTTT.

The table lists this clone with a count of one. The rearrangement uses TRBV7-6 and TRBJ1-2; D unclear. The CDR3 extends over 13 amino acids. Between the trimmed V and J ends, which lost 1 base and 4 bases, there was a span of 7 bases. The V gene's germline CDR1 is SGHVS and CDR2 FNYEAQ. The CDR3 protein is CASSLEYGYGYTF. The CDR3 DNA reads as TGTGCCAGCAGCTTAGAGTACGGCTATGGCTACACCTTC.

The chain recombines TRBV7-9 with TRBJ1-5; 9 bases fit TRBD1. V lost 5 bases, J lost 6 bases, and 5 bases stayed unmatched. The CDR3 has 14 amino acids. Germline V CDR1 and CDR2: SEHNR, FQNEAQ (reference sequence). This chain's CDR3 is CASSRGQGFQPQHF. CDR3 nucleotide sequence: TGTGCCAGCAGCCGGGGACAGGGTTTTCAGCCCCAGCATTTT.

J is TRBJ2-7 and V is TRBV27; 13 bases are shared with TRBD2. Germline V gene sequence: CDR1 MNHEY, CDR2 SMNVEV (reference sequence). After removal of 5 bases from V and 0 bases from J, the junction contained 4 bases not matched to a gene. The CDR3 is 16 residues long. CDR3 nucleotides: TGTGCCAGCAGTCTAAGACTAGCGGGGGGCTCCTACGAGCAGTACTTC. As protein: CASSLRLAGGSYEQYF.

This clone has a single count. An end of the junction does not agree with germline; a read error may underlie this. This chain uses TRBV27 with TRBJ2-2, with 9 bases fitting TRBD1. Germline V gives CDR1 MNHEY, CDR2 SMNVEV (reference sequence). This CDR3 has 15 residues. CDR3 in amino acids: CASRLWTGDTGELFF. CDR3 nucleotides: TGTGCCAGCAGATTATGGACAGGGGACACCGGGGAGCTGTTTTTT.

The chain recombines TRBV2 with TRBJ1-5; no definite D call. V lost 6 bases, J lost 0 bases, and 9 bases lay in between. This CDR3 is built from 14 residues. Germline loops: CDR1 SNHLY, CDR2 FYNNEI. CDR3: CASRAPSSNQPQHF. CDR3 DNA: TGTGCCAGCAGGGCCCCGTCTAGCAATCAGCCCCAGCATTTT.

In this sample, this clone turned up once. The rearrangement links TRBV9 to TRBJ2-5; maybe TRBD2 (6 bases). Trimming stripped 8 bases from V and 0 bases from J, with 11 bases between. This CDR3 is built from 13 residues. From germline, CDR1 is SGDLS and CDR2 YYNGEE. CDR3 in DNA: TGTGCCAGTTCGGGAGAGAACCAAGAGACCCAGTACTTC. This codes for CASSGENQETQYF.

This chain joins TRBV11-2 and TRBJ2-4; D may be TRBD1 (6 bases). This CDR3 is built from 16 residues. The germline V gene encodes CDR1 SGHAT and CDR2 FQNNGV. V was trimmed by 1 base and J by 3 bases, leaving 13 bases between them. In DNA, the CDR3 is TGTGCCAGCAGCTTAGTGGGGATAGGGGGCAAAAACATTCAGTACTTC. Translating it yields CASSLVGIGGKNIQYF.

This chain links TRBV12-5 with TRBJ2-2, with 11 bases that match TRBD1. CDR1 LGHNT and CDR2 FRNRAP come from the germline V gene. J lost 6 bases, V lost 0 bases, and 0 bases had no gene match. This CDR3 region has 15 residues. The CDR3 is CASGLVGQGAGELFF. The CDR3 DNA sequence: TGTGCTAGTGGTTTGGTGGGACAGGGGGCCGGGGAGCTGTTTTTT.

This clone has a single count. The chain links TRBV15 to TRBJ2-7, with 8 bases identical to TRBD1. CDR1 is LNHNV and CDR2 is YYDKDF in the germline V gene (reference sequence). The CDR3 has 13 residues. V gave up 4 bases and J gave up 3 bases; unmatched junction bases: 2. CDR3 sequence reads: CATSTDRGYEQYV. The DNA of the CDR3 is TGTGCCACCAGCACCGACAGGGGCTACGAGCAGTACGTC.

The genes are TRBV6-5 and TRBJ1-5, with 8 positions matching TRBD1. V was clipped by 6 bases and J by 0 bases; unmatched bases: 4. The germline V gene encodes CDR1 MNHEY and CDR2 SVGAGI. The CDR3 runs to 15 residues. CDR3 sequence: CASRPTGDSNQPQHF. Written as DNA, the CDR3 is TGTGCCAGCAGACCGACAGGGGATAGCAATCAGCCCCAGCATTTT.

This clone was found once. This chain connects TRBV5-5 to TRBJ1-5, with a weak D call TRBD1 (5 bases). This CDR3 region has 14 residues. Trimming shortened V by 4 bases and J by 4 bases, and 12 bases separated the two germline ends. Germline V CDR1 and CDR2: SGHKS, YYEKEE (reference sequence). The CDR3 bases are TGTGCCAGCAGCCTCGGGAGGGGTAATCAGCCCCAGCATTTT. Protein sequence: CASSLGRGNQPQHF.

CDR3 amino acids: CATRDTHYEQYF. The CDR3 DNA is TGTGCCACCCGGGACACCCACTACGAGCAGTACTTC. The chain is built from TRBV6-5 and TRBJ2-7, with D possibly TRBD1 on 6 matching bases. With 10 bases removed from V and 3 bases from J, the gap between germline ends came to 13 bases. The CDR3 is made up of 12 amino acids. Germline V CDR1 and CDR2: MNHEY, SVGAGI.

This chain uses TRBV27 with TRBJ1-2; TRBD1 agrees at 8 bases. Germline-derived CDR1 and CDR2 are MNHEY and SMNVEV (reference sequence). V shed 4 bases and J 4 bases; nucleotides not matched to a gene: 8. The CDR3 totals 15 residues. Written as DNA, the CDR3 is TGTGCCAGCAGTTCCCCAGGGACAGGTAGCTATGGCTACACCTTC. Residues: CASSSPGTGSYGYTF.

V is TRBV19 and J is TRBJ2-1; 9 positions agree with TRBD2. J gave up 2 bases and V 1 base, and 0 bases lay outside the gene matches. This CDR3 region has 15 residues. Germline assignment: CDR1 LNHDA and CDR2 SQIVND (reference sequence). The CDR3 is CASSIVAGAYNEQFF. In DNA form, the CDR3 reads TGTGCCAGTAGTATAGTAGCGGGAGCCTACAATGAGCAGTTCTTC.

The rearrangement uses TRBV19 and TRBJ2-5; TRBD2 agrees at 11 bases. The CDR3 length is 15 residues. V lost 5 bases to trimming and J lost 9 bases; unmatched junction nucleotides: 11. The V gene's germline CDR1 is LNHDA and CDR2 SQIVND (reference sequence). Written as DNA, the CDR3 is TGTGCCAGTAGTTTTTCGACTAGCGGGGCAGTTGCCCAGTACTTC. Its translation: CASSFSTSGAVAQYF.

The rearrangement uses TRBV27 and TRBJ1-2; D unresolved. The V gene's germline CDR1 is MNHEY and CDR2 SMNVEV (reference sequence). This CDR3 region has 13 residues. Trimming shortened V by 2 bases and J by 2 bases, and 6 bases separated the two germline ends. The CDR3 spells CASSLSENYGYTF. The CDR3 nucleotides read TGTGCCAGCAGTTTAAGTGAGAACTATGGCTACACCTTC.

The V call is TRBV4-1, the J call TRBJ2-2; 7 positions match TRBD2. CDR1 and CDR2 (germline): MGHRA, YSYEKL. V lost 3 bases and J lost 4; bases outside the gene matches: 5. The CDR3 is 15 amino acids. CDR3 amino acids: CASSQGGSGTGELFF. CDR3 sequence (DNA): TGCGCCAGCAGCCAGGGAGGGTCGGGCACCGGGGAGCTGTTTTTT.

V usage is TRBV9 and J usage is TRBJ2-7, with D maybe TRBD1 (5 bases). CDR1 is SGDLS and CDR2 is YYNGEE in the germline V gene. Trimming shortened V by 1 base and J by 0 bases, and 14 bases separated the two germline ends. CDR3 length: 16 residues. The CDR3 nucleotides are TGTGCCAGCAGCGTAAGTCGTGGGGCGGCCTCCTACGAGCAGTACTTC. It specifies CASSVSRGAASYEQYF.

The chain links TRBV7-9 to TRBJ2-1; 10 bases agree with TRBD2. Trimming took 4 bases from V and 3 from J; bases not matched to a gene: 9. Germline CDR1 is SEHNR and CDR2 is FQNEAQ (reference sequence). This CDR3 has 17 amino acids. The CDR3 DNA sequence: TGTGCCAGCAGCTCAAACACCGGGACTAGCGTCTACAATGAGCAGTTCTTC. It is translated as CASSSNTGTSVYNEQFF. Full variable domain (outside the CDR3, taken from reference TRBV7-9 and TRBJ2-1): DTGVSQNPRHKITKRGQNVTFRCDPISEHNRLYWYRQTLGQGPEFLTYFQNEAQLEKSRLLSDRFSAERPKGSFSTLEIQRTEQGDSAMYLCASSSNTGTSVYNEQFFGPGTRLTVL.

The chain combines TRBV7-2 with TRBJ1-3; D is undetermined. V lost 6 bases, J lost 0 bases, and 12 bases lay in between. This CDR3 has 15 amino acids. In germline, CDR1 is SGHTA, CDR2 FQGNSA. This CDR3 is CASSPSRVSGNTIYF. DNA of the CDR3: TGTGCCAGCAGTCCTTCTCGGGTCTCTGGAAACACCATATATTTT.

V is TRBV7-9 and J is TRBJ1-1, with TRBD1 matching 10 bases. J was trimmed by 10 bases and V by 3 bases; bases with no gene match: 8. The germline V gene encodes CDR1 SEHNR and CDR2 FQNEAQ (reference sequence). This CDR3 has 14 amino acids. The CDR3 loop reads CASSLGTGVSTAFF. The CDR3 DNA follows: TGTGCCAGCAGCTTGGGGACAGGGGTTTCAACAGCTTTCTTT.

CDR3 in DNA: TGTGCCACCTCCCAGGGGCCCTACGACGAGCAGTACTTC. Residues: CATSQGPYDEQYF. V is TRBV27 and J is TRBJ2-7; D is perhaps TRBD1 (6 bases). V was pared by 10 bases and J by 5 bases, with 18 bases between. Germline V CDR1 and CDR2: MNHEY, SMNVEV (reference sequence). This CDR3 is built from 13 residues.